Given below is one T cell receptor beta chain in context. Its target is not known. The germline CDR1 and CDR2 sequences are LNHDA and SQIVND (reference sequence). The V end was cut by 1 base, the J end by 4 bases, with 16 bases between. The CDR3 runs to 16 residues. These data originate in a study of cytomegalovirus exposure and HLA in healthy donors. Sequencing used immunoSEQ multiplex PCR; TCRdb keeps in-frame clones, though not all of them. The table includes 250,000 to 350,000 clones, 75% to 90% detected once. General study findings and limits: More than 150 TCR beta chains were listed as cytomegalovirus-associated.

The sequence was collected from a woman in her thirties in good health and CMV-seropositive. Source material: PBMCs. The chain recombines TRBV19 with TRBJ1-2; tentative D call: TRBD1 (5 bases). The CDR3 coding sequence is TGTGCCAGTAGTATAGTTGGGGCCGCAGCGGGCTATGGCTACACCTTC. As protein: CASSIVGAAAGYGYTF. The whole variable domain, remainder taken from reference TRBV19 and TRBJ1-2, is DGGITQSPKYLFRKEGQNVTLSCEQNLNHDAMYWYRQDPGQGLRLIYYSQIVNDFQKGDIAEGYSVSREKKESFPLTVTSAQKNPTAFYLCASSIVGAAAGYGYTFGSGTRLTVV.